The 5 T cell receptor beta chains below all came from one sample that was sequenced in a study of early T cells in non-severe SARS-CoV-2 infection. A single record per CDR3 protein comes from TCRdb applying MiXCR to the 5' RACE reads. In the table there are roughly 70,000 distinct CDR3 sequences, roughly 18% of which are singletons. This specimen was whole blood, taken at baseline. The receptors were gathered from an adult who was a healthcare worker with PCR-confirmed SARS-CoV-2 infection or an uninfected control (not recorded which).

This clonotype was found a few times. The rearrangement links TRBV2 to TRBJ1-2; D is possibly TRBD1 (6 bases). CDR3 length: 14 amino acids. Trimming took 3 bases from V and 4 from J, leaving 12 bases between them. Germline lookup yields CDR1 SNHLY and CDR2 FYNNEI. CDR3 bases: TGTGCCAGCAGTGACAGGGGAGAAAGCTATGGCTACACCTTC. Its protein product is CASSDRGESYGYTF. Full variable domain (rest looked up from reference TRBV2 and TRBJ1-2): EPEVTQTPSHQVTQMGQEVILRCVPISNHLYFYWYRQILGQKVEFLVSFYNNEISEKSEIFDDQFSVERPDGSNFTLKIRSTKLEDSAMYFCASSDRGESYGYTFGSGTRLTVV.

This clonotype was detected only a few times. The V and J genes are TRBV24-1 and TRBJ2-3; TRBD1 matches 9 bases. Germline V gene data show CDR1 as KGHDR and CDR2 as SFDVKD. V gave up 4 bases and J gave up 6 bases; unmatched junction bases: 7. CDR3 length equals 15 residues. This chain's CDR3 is CATSERTGASDTQYF. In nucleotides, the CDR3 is TGTGCCACCAGTGAGCGGACAGGGGCTTCGGATACGCAGTATTTT.

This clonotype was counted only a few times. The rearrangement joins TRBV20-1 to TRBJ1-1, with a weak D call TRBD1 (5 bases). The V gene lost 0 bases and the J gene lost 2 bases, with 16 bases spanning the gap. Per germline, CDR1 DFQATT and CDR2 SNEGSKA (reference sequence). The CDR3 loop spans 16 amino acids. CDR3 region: CSAREAGREVNTEAFF. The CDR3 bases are TGCAGTGCTAGAGAGGCGGGGCGAGAAGTTAACACTGAAGCTTTCTTT.

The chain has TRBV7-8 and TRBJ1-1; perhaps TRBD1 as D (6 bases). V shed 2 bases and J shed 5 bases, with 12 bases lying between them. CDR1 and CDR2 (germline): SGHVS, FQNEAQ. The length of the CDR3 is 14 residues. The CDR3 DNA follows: TGTGCCAGCAGCTTAAAACAGGGTGGAACTGAAGCTTTCTTT. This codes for CASSLKQGGTEAFF.

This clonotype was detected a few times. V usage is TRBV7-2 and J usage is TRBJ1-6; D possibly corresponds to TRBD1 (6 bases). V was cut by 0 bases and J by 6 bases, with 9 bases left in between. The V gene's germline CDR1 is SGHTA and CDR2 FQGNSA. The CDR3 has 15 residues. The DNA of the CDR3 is TGTGCCAGCAGCTTAGCGACAGGAAGTAATTCACCCCTCCACTTT. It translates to CASSLATGSNSPLHF.